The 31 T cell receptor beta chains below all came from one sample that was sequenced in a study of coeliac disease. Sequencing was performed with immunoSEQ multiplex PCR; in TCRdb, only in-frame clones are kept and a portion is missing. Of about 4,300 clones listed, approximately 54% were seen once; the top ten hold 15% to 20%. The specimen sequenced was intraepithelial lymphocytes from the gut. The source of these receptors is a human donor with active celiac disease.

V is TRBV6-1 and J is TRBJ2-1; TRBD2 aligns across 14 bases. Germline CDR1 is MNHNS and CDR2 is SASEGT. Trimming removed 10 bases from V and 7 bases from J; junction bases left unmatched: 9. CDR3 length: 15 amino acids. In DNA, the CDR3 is TGTGCCATAATCTTCGGGACTAGCGGGAGTAATGAGCAGTTCTTC. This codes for CAIIFGTSGSNEQFF.

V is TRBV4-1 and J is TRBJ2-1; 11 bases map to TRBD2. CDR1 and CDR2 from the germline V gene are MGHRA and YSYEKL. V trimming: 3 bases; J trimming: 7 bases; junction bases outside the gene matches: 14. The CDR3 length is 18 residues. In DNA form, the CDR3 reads TGCGCCAGCAGCCAGGGAAGAGTTAGCGGGAGGGGTATGAATGAGCAGTTCTTC. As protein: CASSQGRVSGRGMNEQFF.

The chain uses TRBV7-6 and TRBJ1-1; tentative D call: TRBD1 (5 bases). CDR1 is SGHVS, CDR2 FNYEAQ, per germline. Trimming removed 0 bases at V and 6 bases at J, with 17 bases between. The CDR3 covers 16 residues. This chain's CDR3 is CASSLADNGPNAEAFF. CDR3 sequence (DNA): TGTGCCAGCAGCTTAGCGGACAACGGCCCCAACGCTGAAGCTTTCTTT.

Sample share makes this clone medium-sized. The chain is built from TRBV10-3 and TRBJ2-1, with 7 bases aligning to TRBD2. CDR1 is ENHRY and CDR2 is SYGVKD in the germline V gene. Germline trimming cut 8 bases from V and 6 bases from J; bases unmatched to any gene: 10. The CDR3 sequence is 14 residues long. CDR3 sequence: CAILGGSEGNEQFF. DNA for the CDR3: TGTGCCATCCTTGGCGGGAGTGAAGGCAATGAGCAGTTCTTC.

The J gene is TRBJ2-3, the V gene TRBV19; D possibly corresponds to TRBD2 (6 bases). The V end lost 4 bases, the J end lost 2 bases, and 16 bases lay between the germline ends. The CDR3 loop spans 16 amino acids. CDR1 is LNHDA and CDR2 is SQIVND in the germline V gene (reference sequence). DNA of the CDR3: TGTGCCAGTAGTACCACGATGGGGAGGAACACAGATACGCAGTATTTT. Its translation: CASSTTMGRNTDTQYF.

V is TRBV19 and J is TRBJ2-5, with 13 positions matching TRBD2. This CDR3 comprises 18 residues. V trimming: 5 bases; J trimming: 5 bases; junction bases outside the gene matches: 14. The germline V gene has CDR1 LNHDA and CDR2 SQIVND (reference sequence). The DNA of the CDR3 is TGTGCCAGTAGTCTATACCCCCTCACTAGCGGGAGGGCCGAGACCCAGTACTTC. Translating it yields CASSLYPLTSGRAETQYF.

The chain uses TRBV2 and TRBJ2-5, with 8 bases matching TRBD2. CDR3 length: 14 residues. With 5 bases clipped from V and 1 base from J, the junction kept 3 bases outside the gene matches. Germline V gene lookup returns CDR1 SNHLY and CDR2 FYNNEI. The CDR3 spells CASSPTSGQETQYF. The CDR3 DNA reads TGTGCCAGCAGTCCTACTAGCGGCCAAGAGACCCAGTACTTC.

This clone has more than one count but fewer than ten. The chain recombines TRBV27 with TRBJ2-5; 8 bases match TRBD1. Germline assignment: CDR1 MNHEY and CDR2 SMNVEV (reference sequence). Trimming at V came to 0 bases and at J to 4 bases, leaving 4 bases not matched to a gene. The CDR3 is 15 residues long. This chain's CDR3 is CASSLSRGLLETQYF. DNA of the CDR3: TGTGCCAGCAGTTTATCCAGGGGGCTATTAGAGACCCAGTACTTC.

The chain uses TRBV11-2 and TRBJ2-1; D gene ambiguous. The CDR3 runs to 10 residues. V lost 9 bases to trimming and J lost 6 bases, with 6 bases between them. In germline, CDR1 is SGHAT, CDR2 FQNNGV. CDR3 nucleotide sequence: TGTGCCAGTGAGAGCAATGAGCAGTTCTTC. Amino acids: CASESNEQFF.

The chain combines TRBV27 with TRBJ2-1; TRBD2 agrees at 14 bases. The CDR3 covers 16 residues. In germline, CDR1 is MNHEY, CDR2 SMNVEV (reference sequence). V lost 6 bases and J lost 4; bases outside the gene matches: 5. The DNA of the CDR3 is TGTGCCAGCAGACGACTAGCGGGAGGGCCGTACAATGAGCAGTTCTTC. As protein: CASRRLAGGPYNEQFF.

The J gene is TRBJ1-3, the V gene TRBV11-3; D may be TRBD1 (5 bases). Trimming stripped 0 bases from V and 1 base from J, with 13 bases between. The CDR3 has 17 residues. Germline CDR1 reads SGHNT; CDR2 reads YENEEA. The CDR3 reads CASSLDIERGSGNTIYF. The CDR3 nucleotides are TGTGCCAGCAGCTTAGATATCGAAAGGGGTTCTGGAAACACCATATATTTT.

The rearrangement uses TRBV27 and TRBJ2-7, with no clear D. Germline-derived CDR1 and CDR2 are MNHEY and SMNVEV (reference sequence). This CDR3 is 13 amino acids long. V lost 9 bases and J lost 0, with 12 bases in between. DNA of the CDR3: TGTGCCAGTTTTTCCACGAGCTCCTACGAGCAGTACTTC. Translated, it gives CASFSTSSYEQYF.

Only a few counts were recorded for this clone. Here the CDR3 reads CASSVVTSGVYEQYF. The CDR3 DNA reads as TGTGCCAGCAGTGTCGTCACTAGCGGGGTCTACGAGCAGTACTTC. The rearrangement joins TRBV27 to TRBJ2-7, with TRBD2 matching 10 bases. The CDR3 sequence is 15 residues long. V was clipped by 5 bases and J by 3 bases; unmatched bases: 7. Germline V CDR1 and CDR2: MNHEY, SMNVEV (reference sequence).

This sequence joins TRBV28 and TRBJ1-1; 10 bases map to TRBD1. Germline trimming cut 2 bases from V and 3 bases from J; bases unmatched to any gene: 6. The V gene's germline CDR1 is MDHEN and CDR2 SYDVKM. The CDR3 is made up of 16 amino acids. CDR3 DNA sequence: TGTGCCAGCAGTTTACACTACGGGACAGGGGACACTGAAGCTTTCTTT. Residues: CASSLHYGTGDTEAFF.

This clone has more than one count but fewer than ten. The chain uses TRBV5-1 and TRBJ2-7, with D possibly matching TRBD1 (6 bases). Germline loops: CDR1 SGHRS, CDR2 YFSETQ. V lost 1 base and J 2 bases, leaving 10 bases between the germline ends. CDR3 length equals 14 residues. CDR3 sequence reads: CASSLLQGPYEQYF. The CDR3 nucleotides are TGCGCCAGCAGCTTGTTGCAGGGGCCCTACGAGCAGTACTTC.

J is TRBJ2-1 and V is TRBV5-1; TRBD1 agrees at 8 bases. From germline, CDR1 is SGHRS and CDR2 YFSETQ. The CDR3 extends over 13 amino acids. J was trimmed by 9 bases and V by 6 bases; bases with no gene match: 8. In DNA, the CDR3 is TGCGCCAGCAATAAACAGGGGGGTATTGAGCAGTTCTTC. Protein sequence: CASNKQGGIEQFF.

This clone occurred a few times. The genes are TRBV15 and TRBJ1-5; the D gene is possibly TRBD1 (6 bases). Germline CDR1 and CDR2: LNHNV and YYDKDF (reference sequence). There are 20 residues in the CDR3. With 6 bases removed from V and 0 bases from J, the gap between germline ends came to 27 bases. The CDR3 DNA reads TGTGCCACCAGTCCCGCCTCGACAGGAGGACTTGGTTATAGCAATCAGCCCCAGCATTTT. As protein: CATSPASTGGLGYSNQPQHF.

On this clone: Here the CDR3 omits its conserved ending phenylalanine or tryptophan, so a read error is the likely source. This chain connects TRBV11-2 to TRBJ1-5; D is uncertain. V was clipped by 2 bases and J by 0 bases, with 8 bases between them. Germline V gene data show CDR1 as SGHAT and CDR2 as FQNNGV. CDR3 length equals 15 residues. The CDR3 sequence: CASSLWIYSNQPQHL. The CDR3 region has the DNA TGTGCCAGCAGCTTATGGATCTATAGCAATCAGCCCCAGCATCTT.

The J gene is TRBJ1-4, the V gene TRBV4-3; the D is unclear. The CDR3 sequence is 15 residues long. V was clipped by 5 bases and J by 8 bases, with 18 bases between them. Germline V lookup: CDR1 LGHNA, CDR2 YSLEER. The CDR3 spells CASSSRPAPEEKLFF. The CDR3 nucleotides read TGCGCCAGCAGCAGTCGTCCCGCGCCCGAGGAAAAACTGTTTTTT.

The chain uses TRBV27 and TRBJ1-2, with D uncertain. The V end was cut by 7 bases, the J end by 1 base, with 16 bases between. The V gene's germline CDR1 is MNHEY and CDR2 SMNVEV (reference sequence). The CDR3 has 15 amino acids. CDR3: CASTYRAYHNYGYTF. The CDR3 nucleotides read TGTGCCAGCACTTATCGAGCGTACCATAACTATGGCTACACCTTC.

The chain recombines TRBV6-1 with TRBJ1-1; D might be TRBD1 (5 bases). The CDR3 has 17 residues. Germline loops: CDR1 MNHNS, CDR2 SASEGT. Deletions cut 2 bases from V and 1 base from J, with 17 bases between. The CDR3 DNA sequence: TGTGCCAGCAGTGAACTGGGCGGGGGAATGGCGAACACTGAAGCTTTCTTT. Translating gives CASSELGGGMANTEAFF.

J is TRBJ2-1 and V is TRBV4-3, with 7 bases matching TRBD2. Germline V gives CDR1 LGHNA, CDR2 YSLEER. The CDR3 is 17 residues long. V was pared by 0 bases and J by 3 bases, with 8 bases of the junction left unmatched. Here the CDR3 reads CASSQDRGGRFYNEQFF. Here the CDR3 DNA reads TGCGCCAGCAGCCAAGATCGGGGCGGGAGATTCTACAATGAGCAGTTCTTC.

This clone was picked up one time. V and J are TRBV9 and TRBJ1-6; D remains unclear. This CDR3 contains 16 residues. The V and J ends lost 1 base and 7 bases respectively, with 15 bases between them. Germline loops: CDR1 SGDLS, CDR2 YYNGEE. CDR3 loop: CASSVSIGRENSPLHF. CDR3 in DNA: TGTGCCAGCAGCGTATCGATAGGGAGAGAAAATTCACCCCTCCACTTT.

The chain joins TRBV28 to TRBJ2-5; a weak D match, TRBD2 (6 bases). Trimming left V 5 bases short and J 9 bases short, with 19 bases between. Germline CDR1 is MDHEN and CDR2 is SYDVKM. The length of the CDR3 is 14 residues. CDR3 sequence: CASSRILALWAQYF. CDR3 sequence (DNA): TGTGCCAGCAGTCGAATTCTAGCGCTGTGGGCCCAGTACTTC.

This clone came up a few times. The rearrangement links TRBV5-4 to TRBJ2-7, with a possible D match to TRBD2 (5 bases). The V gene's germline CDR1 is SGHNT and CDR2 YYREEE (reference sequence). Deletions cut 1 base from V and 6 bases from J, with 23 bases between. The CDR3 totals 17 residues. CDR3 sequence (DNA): TGTGCCAGCAGCTTGCCCGTTTCGAGGGAAAGAGAGGGCGAGCAGTACTTC. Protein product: CASSLPVSREREGEQYF.

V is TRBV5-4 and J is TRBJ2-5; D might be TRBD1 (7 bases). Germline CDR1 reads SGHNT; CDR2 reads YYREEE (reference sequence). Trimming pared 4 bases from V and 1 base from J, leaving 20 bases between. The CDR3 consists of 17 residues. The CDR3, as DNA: TGTGCCAGCAGCCCCCTATCAGGGGGGCTAATCCAAGAGACCCAGTACTTC. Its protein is CASSPLSGGLIQETQYF.

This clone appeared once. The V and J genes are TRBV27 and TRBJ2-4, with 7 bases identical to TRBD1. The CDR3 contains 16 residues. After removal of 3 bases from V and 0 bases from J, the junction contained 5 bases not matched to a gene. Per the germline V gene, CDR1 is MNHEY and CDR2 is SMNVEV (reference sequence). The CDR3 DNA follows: TGTGCCAGCAGTTTTGACAGGGCTGGAGCCAAAAACATTCAGTACTTC. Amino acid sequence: CASSFDRAGAKNIQYF.

CDR3 DNA: TGCGCCAGCAGCTTGTGGCCTCGTGCTGAAGCTTTCTTT. Encoded protein: CASSLWPRAEAFF. V gene TRBV5-1 combines with J gene TRBJ1-1; D is undetermined. Germline V lookup: CDR1 SGHRS, CDR2 YFSETQ. CDR3 length: 13 residues. V was clipped by 1 base and J by 6 bases, with 10 bases between them. Complete variable domain (other parts from reference TRBV5-1 and TRBJ1-1): KAGVTQTPRYLIKTRGQQVTLSCSPISGHRSVSWYQQTPGQGLQFLFEYFSETQRNKGNFPGRFSGRQFSNSRSEMNVSTLELGDSALYLCASSLWPRAEAFFGQGTRLTVV.

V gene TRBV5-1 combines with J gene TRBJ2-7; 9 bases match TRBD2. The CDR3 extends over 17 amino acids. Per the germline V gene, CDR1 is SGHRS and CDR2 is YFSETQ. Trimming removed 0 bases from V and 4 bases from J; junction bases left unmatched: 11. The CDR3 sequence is CASSLETSGAGGYEQYF. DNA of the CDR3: TGCGCCAGCAGCTTGGAGACTAGCGGAGCCGGTGGGTACGAGCAGTACTTC.

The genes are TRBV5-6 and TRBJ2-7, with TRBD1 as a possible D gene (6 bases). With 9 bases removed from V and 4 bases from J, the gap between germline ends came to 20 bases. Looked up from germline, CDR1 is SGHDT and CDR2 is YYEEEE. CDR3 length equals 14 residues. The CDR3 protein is CANHPRDNLYEQYF. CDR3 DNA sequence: TGTGCCAACCACCCCCGGGACAACTTGTACGAGCAGTACTTC. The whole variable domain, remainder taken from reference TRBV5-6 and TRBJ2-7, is DAGVTQSPTHLIKTRGQQVTLRCSPKSGHDTVSWYQQALGQGPQFIFQYYEEEERQRGNFPDRFSGHQFPNYSSELNVNALLLGDSALYLCANHPRDNLYEQYFGPGTRLTVT.

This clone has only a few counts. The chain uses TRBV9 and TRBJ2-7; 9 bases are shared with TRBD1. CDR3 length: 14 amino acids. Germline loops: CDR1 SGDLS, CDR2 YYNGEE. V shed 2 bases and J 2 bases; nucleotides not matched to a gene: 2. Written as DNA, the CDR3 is TGTGCCAGCAGCGTTGGACAGGGGACCTACGAGCAGTACTTC. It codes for CASSVGQGTYEQYF.